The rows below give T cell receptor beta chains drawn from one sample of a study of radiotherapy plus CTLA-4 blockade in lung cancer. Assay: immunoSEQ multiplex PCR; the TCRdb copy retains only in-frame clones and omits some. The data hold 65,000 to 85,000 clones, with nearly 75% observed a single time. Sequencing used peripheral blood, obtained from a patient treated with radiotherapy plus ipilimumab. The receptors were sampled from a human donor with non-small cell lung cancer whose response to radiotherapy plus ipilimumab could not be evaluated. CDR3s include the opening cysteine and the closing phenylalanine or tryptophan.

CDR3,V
CASSEDSSQETQYF,TRBV7-3
CAWRRSGTPWGTDTQYF,TRBV30
CASSLRSGTTDTQYF,TRBV5-1
CASSRDGGTAGANVLTF,TRBV5-1
CASSLGQGMNTEAFF,TRBV4-1
CASSLFFRVTRVPGQGAHEQFF,TRBV28
CASSPPTGEHQETQYF,TRBV19
CATSRASGTGVGNQPQHF,TRBV15
CASSLAPVQGARRENIQYF,TRBV7-9
CASMQGGGNQPQHF,TRBV27
CASSIPSGGDGDTQYF,TRBV19
CASSYPQGANGNEQFF,TRBV6-6
CASSQEGGSKETQYF,TRBV4-1